These T cell receptor beta chains were read from a single sample in a study of low-dose radiotherapy and immunotherapy resistance in tumors. TCRdb reanalysed the reads using MiXCR and keeps one entry per CDR3 protein. The profile shows more than 90,000 distinct CDR3 sequences, around 20% of them singletons. The material was PBMCs, obtained after low-dose radiotherapy plus immunotherapy. These TCRs come from a male donor with prostate cancer. Each CDR3 is given with its conserved first and last residue. The order of the fields is J gene, D gene, clone size, V gene, CDR3 DNA, CDR3 protein. A D gene is named only where the DNA matches it firmly. Expanded clones are given a class, and other clones once, few, many or no size at all.

TRBJ2-1	TRBD2	many	TRBV29-1	TGCAGCGTTGAAGACCCTAATAGCGGGGGGAACTACAATGAGCAGTTCTTC	CSVEDPNSGGNYNEQFF
TRBJ1-2	-	-	TRBV28	TGTGCCAGCAGTTTGGGCCTGGGGCTCGGCTACACCTTC	CASSLGLGLGYTF
TRBJ2-5	TRBD1	many	TRBV6-2/TRBV6-3	TGTGCCAGCAGGGGACAGGCGATAGAGACCCAGTACTTC	CASRGQAIETQYF
TRBJ2-2	-	many	TRBV6-6	TGTGCCAGCAGTTATGTCCCAGGCACCGGGGAGCTGTTTTTT	CASSYVPGTGELFF
TRBJ2-7	-	-	TRBV12-3/TRBV12-4	TGTGCCAGCAGTTTATTCCAAGGGGATACCTACGAGCAGTACTTC	CASSLFQGDTYEQYF
TRBJ1-5	-	many	TRBV7-2	TGTGCCAGCAGCTTTGATGTCCAGCCCCAGCATTTT	CASSFDVQPQHF
TRBJ2-3	-	many	TRBV5-1	TGTGCCAGCAGCTTGGGGGATACGCAGTATTTT	CASSLGDTQYF
TRBJ2-5	-	many	TRBV7-2	TGTGCCAGCAGCTTAGGAGGCGGGGCCCAAGAGACCCAGTACTTC	CASSLGGGAQETQYF
TRBJ2-1	-	many	TRBV5-1	TGCGCCAGCAGCTTGGGACAGCTAAACAATGAGCAGTTCTTC	CASSLGQLNNEQFF
TRBJ2-5	-	many	TRBV3-1	TGTGCCAGCGCCTCCCCAGGAGGGCTCCAAGAGACCCAGTACTTC	CASASPGGLQETQYF
TRBJ2-7	-	many	TRBV5-1	TGCGCCAGCAACTCAGGCGGGGAGGCGGGAGAGCAGTACTTC	CASNSGGEAGEQYF
TRBJ2-5	-	many	TRBV29-1	TGCAGCGTTGAAATCCCAGGGTTGTGGGAGACCCAGTACTTC	CSVEIPGLWETQYF